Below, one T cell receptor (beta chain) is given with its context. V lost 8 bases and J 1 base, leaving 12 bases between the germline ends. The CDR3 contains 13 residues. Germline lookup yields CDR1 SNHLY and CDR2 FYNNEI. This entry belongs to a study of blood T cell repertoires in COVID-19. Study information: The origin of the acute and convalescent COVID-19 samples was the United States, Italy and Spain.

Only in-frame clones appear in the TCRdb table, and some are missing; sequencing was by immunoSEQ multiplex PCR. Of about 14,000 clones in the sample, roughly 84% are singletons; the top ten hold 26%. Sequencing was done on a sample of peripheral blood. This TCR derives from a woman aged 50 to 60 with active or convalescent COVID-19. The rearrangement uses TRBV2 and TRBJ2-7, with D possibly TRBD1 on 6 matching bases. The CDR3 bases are TGTGCCAGCTCCGGGACATTGTCCTACGAGCAGTACTTC. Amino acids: CASSGTLSYEQYF.